This T cell receptor beta chain was captured by sequencing in a study of CD8+CD57+ T cells in acquired aplastic anemia. The use of genomic DNA as template underpinned the TCR beta VDJ and CDR3 profiling. TCRdb called the reads again in MiXCR, with one record for every CDR3 protein. The sample gives a few hundred thousand distinct CDR3 sequences, around 68% of which show up once; approximately 3.8% is in the top ten. The receptor was derived from a human donor in good health, serving as a control. Input material: sorted CD4+, CD8+, or CD8+CD57+ T cells (not recorded which) from PBMCs.

CDR3 nucleotide sequence: TGTGCCAGCAGCGCAAGGACAGGGCGTCCGGAAACCCAGTACTTC. Residues: CASSARTGRPETQYF. The rearrangement joins TRBV9 to TRBJ2-5; TRBD1 matches at 8 bases. Unmatched junction bases numbered 12, after V lost 3 bases and J lost 8 bases. There are 15 residues in the CDR3. The germline CDR1 and CDR2 sequences are SGDLS and YYNGEE.